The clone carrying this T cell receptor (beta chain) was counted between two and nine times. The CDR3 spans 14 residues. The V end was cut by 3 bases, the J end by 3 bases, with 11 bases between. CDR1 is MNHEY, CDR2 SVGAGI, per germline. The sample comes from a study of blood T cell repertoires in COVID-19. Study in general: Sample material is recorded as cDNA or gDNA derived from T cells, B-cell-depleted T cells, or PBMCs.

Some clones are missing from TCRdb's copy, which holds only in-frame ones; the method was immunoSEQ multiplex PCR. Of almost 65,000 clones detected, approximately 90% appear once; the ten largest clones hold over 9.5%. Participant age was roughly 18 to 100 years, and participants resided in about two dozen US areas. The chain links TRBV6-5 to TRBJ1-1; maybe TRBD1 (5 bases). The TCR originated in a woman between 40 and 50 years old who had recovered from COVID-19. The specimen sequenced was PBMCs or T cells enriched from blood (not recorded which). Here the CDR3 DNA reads TGTGCCAGCAGTTATAGGGGTTGGGACACTGAAGCTTTCTTT. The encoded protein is CASSYRGWDTEAFF.